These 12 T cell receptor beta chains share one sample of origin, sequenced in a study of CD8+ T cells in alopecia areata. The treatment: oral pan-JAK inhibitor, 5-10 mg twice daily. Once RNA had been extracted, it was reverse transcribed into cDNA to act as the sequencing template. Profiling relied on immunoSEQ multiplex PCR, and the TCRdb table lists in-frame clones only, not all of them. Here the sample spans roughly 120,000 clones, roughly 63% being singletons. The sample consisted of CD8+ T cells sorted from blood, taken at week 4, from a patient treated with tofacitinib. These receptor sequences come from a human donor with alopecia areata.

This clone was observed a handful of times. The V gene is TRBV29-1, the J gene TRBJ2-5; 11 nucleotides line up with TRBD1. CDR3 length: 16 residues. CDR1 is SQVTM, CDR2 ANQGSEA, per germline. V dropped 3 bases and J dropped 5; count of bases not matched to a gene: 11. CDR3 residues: CSVDGRTGGAGETQYF. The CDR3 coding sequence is TGCAGCGTTGACGGGCGGACAGGGGGCGCGGGGGAGACCCAGTACTTC.

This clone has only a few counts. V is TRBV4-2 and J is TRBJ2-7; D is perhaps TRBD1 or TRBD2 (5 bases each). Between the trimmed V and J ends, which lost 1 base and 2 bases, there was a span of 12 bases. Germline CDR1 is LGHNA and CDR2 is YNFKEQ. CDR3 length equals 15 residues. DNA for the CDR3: TGTGCCAGCAGCCAAGTCCGGGACGTCACCTACGAGCAGTACTTC. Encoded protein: CASSQVRDVTYEQYF.

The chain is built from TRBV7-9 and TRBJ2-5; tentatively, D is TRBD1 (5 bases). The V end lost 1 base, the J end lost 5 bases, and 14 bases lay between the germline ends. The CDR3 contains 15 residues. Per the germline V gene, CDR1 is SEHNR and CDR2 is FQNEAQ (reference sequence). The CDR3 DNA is TGTGCCAGCAGCTTAGGATCCCTCAGGGTGGAGACCCAGTACTTC. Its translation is CASSLGSLRVETQYF.

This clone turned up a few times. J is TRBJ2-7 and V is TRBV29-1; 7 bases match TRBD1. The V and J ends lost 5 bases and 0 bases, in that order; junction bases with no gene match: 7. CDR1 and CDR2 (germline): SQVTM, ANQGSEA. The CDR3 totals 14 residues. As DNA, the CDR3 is TGCAGCGTTTTCACCGGGACAGCCTCCTACGAGCAGTACTTC. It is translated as CSVFTGTASYEQYF.

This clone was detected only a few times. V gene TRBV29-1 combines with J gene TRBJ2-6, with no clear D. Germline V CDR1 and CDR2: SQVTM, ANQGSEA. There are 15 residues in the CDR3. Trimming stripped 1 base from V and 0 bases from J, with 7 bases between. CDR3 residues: CSVEARNSGANVLTF. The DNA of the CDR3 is TGCAGCGTTGAAGCAAGGAACTCTGGGGCCAACGTCCTGACTTTC.

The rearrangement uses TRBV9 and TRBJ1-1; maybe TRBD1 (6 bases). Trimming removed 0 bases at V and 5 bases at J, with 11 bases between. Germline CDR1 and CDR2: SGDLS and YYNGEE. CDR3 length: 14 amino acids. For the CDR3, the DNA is TGTGCCAGCAGCGTAGGCCAGGGGTGGACTGAAGCTTTCTTT. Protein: CASSVGQGWTEAFF. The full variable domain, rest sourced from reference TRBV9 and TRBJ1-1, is DSGVTQTPKHLITATGQRVTLRCSPRSGDLSVYWYQQSLDQGLQFLIQYYNGEERAKGNILERFSAQQFPDLHSELNLSSLELGDSALYFCASSVGQGWTEAFFGQGTRLTVV.

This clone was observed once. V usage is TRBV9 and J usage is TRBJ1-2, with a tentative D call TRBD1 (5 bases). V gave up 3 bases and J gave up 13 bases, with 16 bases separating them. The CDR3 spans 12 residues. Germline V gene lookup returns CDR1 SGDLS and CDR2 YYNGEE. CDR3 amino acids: CASSAQGHGFTF. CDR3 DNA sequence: TGTGCCAGCAGCGCCCAGGGTCATGGGTTCACCTTC.

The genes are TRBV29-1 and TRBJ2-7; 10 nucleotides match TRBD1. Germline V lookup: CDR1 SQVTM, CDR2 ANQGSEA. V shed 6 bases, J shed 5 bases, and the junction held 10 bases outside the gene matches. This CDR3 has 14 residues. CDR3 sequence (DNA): TGCAGCGTCACCGGGGACAGGGGAGTCCACGAGCAGTACTTC. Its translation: CSVTGDRGVHEQYF.

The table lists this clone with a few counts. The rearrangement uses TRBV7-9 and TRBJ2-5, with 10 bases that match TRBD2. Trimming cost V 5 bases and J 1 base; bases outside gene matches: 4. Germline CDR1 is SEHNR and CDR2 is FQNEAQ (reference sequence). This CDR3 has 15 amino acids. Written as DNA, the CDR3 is TGTGCCAGCAGCACGATAGCGGGGGGCCAAGAGACCCAGTACTTC. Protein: CASSTIAGGQETQYF. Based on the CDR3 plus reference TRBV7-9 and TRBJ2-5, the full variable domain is DTGVSQNPRHKITKRGQNVTFRCDPISEHNRLYWYRQTLGQGPEFLTYFQNEAQLEKSRLLSDRFSAERPKGSFSTLEIQRTEQGDSAMYLCASSTIAGGQETQYFGPGTRLLVL.

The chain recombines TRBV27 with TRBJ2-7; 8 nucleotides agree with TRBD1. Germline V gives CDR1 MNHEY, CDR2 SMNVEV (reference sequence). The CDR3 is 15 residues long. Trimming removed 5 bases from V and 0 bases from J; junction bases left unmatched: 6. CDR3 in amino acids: CASSAGTGISYEQYF. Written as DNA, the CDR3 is TGTGCCAGCAGTGCAGGGACAGGCATCTCCTACGAGCAGTACTTC.

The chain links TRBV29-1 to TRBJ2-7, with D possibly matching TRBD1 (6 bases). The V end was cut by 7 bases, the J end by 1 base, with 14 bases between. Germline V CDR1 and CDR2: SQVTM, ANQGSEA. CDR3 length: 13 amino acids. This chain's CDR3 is CSAVAGASYEQYF. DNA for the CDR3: TGCAGCGCTGTAGCAGGGGCGTCCTACGAGCAGTACTTC.

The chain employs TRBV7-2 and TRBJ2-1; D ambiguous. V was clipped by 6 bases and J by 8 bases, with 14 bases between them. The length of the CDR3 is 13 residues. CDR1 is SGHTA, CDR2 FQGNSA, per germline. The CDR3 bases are TGTGCCAGCAGACTTAGTGGGTTTGATGAGCAGTTCTTC. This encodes CASRLSGFDEQFF.